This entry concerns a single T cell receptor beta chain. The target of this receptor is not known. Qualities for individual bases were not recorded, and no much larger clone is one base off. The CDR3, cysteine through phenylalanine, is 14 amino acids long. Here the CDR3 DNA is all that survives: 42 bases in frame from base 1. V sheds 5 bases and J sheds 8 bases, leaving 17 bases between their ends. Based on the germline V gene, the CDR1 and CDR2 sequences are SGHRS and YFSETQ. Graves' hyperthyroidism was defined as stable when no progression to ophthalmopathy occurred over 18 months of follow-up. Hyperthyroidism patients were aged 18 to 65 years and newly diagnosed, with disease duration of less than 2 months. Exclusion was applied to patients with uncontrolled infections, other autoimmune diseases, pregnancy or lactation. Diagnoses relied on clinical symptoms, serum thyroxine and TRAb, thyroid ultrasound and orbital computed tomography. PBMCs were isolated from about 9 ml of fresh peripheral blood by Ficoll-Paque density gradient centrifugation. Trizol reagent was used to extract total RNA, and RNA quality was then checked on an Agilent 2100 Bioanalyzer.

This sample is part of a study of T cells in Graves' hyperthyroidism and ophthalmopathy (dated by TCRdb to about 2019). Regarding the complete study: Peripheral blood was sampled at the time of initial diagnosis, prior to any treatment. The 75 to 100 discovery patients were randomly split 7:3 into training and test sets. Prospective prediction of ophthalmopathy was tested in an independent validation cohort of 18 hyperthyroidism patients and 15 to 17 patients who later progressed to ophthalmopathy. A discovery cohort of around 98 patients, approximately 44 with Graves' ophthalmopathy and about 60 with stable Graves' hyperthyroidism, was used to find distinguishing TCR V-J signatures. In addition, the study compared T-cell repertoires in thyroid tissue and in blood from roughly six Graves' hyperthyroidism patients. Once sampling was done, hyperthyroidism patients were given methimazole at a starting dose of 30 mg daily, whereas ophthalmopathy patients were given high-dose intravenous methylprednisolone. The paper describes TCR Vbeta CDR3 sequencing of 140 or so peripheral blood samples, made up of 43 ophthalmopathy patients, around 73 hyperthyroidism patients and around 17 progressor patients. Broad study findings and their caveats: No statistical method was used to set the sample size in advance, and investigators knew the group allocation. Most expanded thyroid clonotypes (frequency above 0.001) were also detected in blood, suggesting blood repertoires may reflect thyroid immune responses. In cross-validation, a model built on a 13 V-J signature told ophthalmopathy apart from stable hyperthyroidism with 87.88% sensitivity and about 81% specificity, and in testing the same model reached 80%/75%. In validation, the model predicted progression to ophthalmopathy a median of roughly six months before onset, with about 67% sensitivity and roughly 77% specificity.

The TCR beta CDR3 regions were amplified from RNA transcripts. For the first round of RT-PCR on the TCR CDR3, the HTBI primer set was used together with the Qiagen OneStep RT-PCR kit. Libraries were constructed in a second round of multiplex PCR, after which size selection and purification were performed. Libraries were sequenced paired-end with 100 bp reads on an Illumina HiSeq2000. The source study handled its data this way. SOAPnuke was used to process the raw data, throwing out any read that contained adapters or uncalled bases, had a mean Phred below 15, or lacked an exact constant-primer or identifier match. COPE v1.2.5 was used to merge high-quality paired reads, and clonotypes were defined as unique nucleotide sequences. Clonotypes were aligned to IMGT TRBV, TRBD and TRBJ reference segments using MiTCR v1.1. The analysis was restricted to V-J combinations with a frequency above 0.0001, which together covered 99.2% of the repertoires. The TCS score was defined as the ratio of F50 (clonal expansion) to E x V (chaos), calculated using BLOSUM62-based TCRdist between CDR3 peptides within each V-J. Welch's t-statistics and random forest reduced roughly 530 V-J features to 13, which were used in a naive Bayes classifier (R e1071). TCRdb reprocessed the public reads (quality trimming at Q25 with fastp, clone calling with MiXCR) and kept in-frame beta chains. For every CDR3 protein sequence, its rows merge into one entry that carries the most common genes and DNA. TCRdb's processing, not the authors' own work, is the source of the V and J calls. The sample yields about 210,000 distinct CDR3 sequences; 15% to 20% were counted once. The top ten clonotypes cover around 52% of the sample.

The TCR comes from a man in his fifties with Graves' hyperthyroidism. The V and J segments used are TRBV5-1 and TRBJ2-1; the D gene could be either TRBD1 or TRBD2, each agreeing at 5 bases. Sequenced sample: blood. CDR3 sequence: CASSYDSEEDEQFF. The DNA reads TGCGCCAGCAGTTACGACAGCGAGGAGGATGAGCAGTTCTTC.